These 15 T cell receptor beta chains were all obtained from the same sample, sequenced in a study of blood T cell repertoires in COVID-19. Clones were read by immunoSEQ multiplex PCR, and TCRdb kept only the in-frame ones, dropping some. The sample contains around 160,000 clones, about 92% of which appear only once. The sequencing sample was made of peripheral blood. The source of these receptors is a man in his 60s with active or convalescent COVID-19.

This clone was recorded once. The chain uses TRBV10-3 and TRBJ2-7; D ambiguous. Germline V gene data show CDR1 as ENHRY and CDR2 as SYGVKD. Between the trimmed V and J ends, which lost 0 bases and 2 bases, there was a span of 11 bases. The CDR3 runs to 15 residues. CDR3 nucleotide sequence: TGTGCCATCAGTGAGTCGACGGAGCGAACCTACGAGCAGTACTTC. Protein: CAISESTERTYEQYF.

The rearrangement links TRBV7-2 to TRBJ2-3, with 14 bases lining up with TRBD2. The V gene end was trimmed by 5 bases and the J gene end by 2 bases; junction bases not matched to a gene: 9. The germline CDR1 and CDR2 sequences are SGHTA and FQGNSA. This CDR3 has 18 residues. CDR3: CASSLQPGLAGDTDTQYF. For the CDR3, the DNA is TGTGCCAGCAGCCTACAGCCGGGACTAGCGGGAGACACAGATACGCAGTATTTT.

The count of this clone is one. This sample includes further DNA sequences coding for the same CDR3. The chain uses TRBV27 and TRBJ1-2; 7 bases are shared with TRBD1. Per the germline V gene, CDR1 is MNHEY and CDR2 is SMNVEV (reference sequence). The CDR3 loop spans 13 amino acids. After removal of 6 bases from V and 4 bases from J, the junction contained 5 bases not matched to a gene. CDR3 nucleotides: TGTGCCAGCAGCCGAGACAGGGTCTATGGCTACACCTTC. This sequence encodes CASSRDRVYGYTF.

This clone has a single count. This CDR3 is CASSPGQGKGEQFF. CDR3 coding DNA: TGCGCCAGCAGCCCGGGACAGGGAAAAGGTGAGCAGTTCTTC. This chain joins TRBV5-1 and TRBJ2-1, with TRBD1 matching 9 bases. V lost 4 bases and J lost 9; bases outside the gene matches: 8. This CDR3 is built from 14 residues. From germline, CDR1 is SGHRS and CDR2 YFSETQ.

The J gene is TRBJ2-5, the V gene TRBV7-8; the D gene is possibly TRBD2 (6 bases). Trimming removed 4 bases at V and 1 base at J, with 7 bases between. Germline-derived CDR1 and CDR2 are SGHVS and FQNEAQ. There are 13 residues in the CDR3. This CDR3 reads CASSSGVQETQYF. The CDR3 DNA sequence: TGTGCCAGCAGCTCGGGGGTCCAAGAGACCCAGTACTTC.

The chain carries TRBV30 and TRBJ1-5, with TRBD1 matching over 8 bases. The length of the CDR3 is 14 residues. From germline, CDR1 is GTSNPN and CDR2 SVGIG (reference sequence). The ends lost 1 base at V and 6 bases at J; junction bases unmatched: 5. The CDR3 region has the DNA TGTGCCTGGAGTGCGGACAGGGAATCTCAGCCCCAGCATTTT. Protein sequence: CAWSADRESQPQHF.

For the CDR3, the DNA is TGTGCCAGCAGCCCTCGAGAGAGCTCCCTCTACGAGCAGTACTTC. Its protein is CASSPRESSLYEQYF. The chain employs TRBV9 and TRBJ2-7; D not certain. CDR1 and CDR2 (germline): SGDLS, YYNGEE. The CDR3 runs to 15 residues. Trimming shortened V by 4 bases and J by 3 bases, and 17 bases separated the two germline ends.

The chain links TRBV6-5 to TRBJ1-5; TRBD1 matches 8 bases. The CDR3 is made up of 14 amino acids. The V gene's germline CDR1 is MNHEY and CDR2 SVGAGI. The V segment lost 6 bases and the J segment 6 bases; nucleotides outside the gene matches: 7. The CDR3 DNA reads as TGTGCCAGCAGCCCAACAGGGGGAGGTCAGCCCCAGCATTTT. It specifies CASSPTGGGQPQHF.

The genes are TRBV19 and TRBJ2-3; D is unclear. CDR3 length: 12 residues. V dropped 3 bases and J dropped 1 base, with 2 bases sitting between them. Germline V gene sequence: CDR1 LNHDA, CDR2 SQIVND (reference sequence). The chain's CDR3 is CASSIGTDTQYF. In DNA form, the CDR3 reads TGTGCCAGTAGTATCGGCACAGATACGCAGTATTTT.

The V gene is TRBV10-3, the J gene TRBJ1-1; 9 bases match TRBD1. The CDR3 is 13 amino acids. The V gene's germline CDR1 is ENHRY and CDR2 SYGVKD. Trimming at V came to 6 bases and at J to 3 bases, leaving 2 bases not matched to a gene. The CDR3 region has the DNA TGTGCCATCAGGGACAGGGGAGACACTGAAGCTTTCTTT. Translating it yields CAIRDRGDTEAFF.

The chain carries TRBV4-1 and TRBJ2-5; no definite D call. The CDR3 extends over 13 amino acids. Germline lookup yields CDR1 MGHRA and CDR2 YSYEKL. Trimming stripped 1 base from V and 1 base from J, with 4 bases between. The CDR3 here is CASSQAVQETQYF. In DNA, the CDR3 is TGCGCCAGCAGCCAAGCAGTCCAAGAGACCCAGTACTTC.

The rearrangement links TRBV4-1 to TRBJ2-5, with 9 bases that match TRBD2. The CDR3 contains 16 residues. Losses at the gene ends were 1 base for V and 5 bases for J; bases not matched to a gene: 8. In germline, CDR1 is MGHRA, CDR2 YSYEKL. The CDR3 DNA sequence: TGCGCCAGCAGCCAAGTTCCGCGGGGGGGCGGGGAGACCCAGTACTTC. Encoded protein: CASSQVPRGGGETQYF.

This sequence joins TRBV10-2 and TRBJ2-7; tentatively, D is TRBD1 (5 bases). CDR3 length: 13 amino acids. Trimming pared 6 bases from V and 2 bases from J, leaving 11 bases between. The germline V gene encodes CDR1 WSHSY and CDR2 SAAADI. CDR3: CASRETATYEQYF. CDR3 sequence (DNA): TGCGCCAGCAGGGAGACAGCCACCTACGAGCAGTACTTC.

The chain has TRBV19 and TRBJ1-6, with unresolved D. The CDR3 sequence is 13 residues long. Looked up from germline, CDR1 is LNHDA and CDR2 is SQIVND (reference sequence). The germline V and J ends were trimmed by 5 bases and 10 bases, with 12 bases remaining between them. The CDR3 sequence: CASSLLLESPLHF. Written as DNA, the CDR3 is TGTGCCAGTAGTTTGTTGCTGGAGTCACCCCTCCACTTT.

The chain is built from TRBV19 and TRBJ2-7; 7 nucleotides agree with TRBD1. The CDR3 sequence is 11 residues long. The germline V gene encodes CDR1 LNHDA and CDR2 SQIVND (reference sequence). V lost 8 bases, J lost 7 bases, and 5 bases stayed unmatched. CDR3 sequence reads: CASGQAEEQYF. The CDR3, as DNA: TGTGCCAGTGGACAGGCGGAAGAGCAGTACTTC.